Sequencing of this T cell receptor (beta chain) was carried out in a study of blood T cell repertoires in COVID-19 (dated by TCRdb to about 2020). Background on the whole study: Collaborator samples came from the United States, Italy and Spain and covered acute and convalescent phases of COVID-19. The sample metadata nearly always contained a de-identified subject ID, COVID-19 status, age in years and sex. A freely available public database, intended as a resource for researchers studying the immune response to SARS-CoV-2, is where the repertoires were released. The samples were drawn from two sources: the first 160 participants of the ongoing ImmuneRACE study, and some 1,300 subjects contributed by 6 global collaborators. Subjects who had been exposed to COVID-19, were actively infected with it, or had recovered from it provided the deeply sampled blood TCRbeta repertoires that made up the dataset. Where HLA class I and class II types were available, the types were taken from metadata supplied by the sample provider, not from assay-based typing. The prospective study material was composed of cDNA or gDNA derived from T cells, B-cell-depleted T cells, or PBMCs.

In regard to this clone: Its antigen remains unidentified. Base qualities were left out, and no much larger clone turns up one base away.

Results the study describes overall, beyond this receptor: The quantity of clinical and demographic metadata differed by source and by participant and was supplied without curation.

Collaborating institutions collected whole blood in K2EDTA tubes following their own protocols. Collaborator samples were shipped for TCRbeta analysis as frozen whole blood, isolated PBMCs, or DNA extracted from either sample type. In the germline V gene (reference sequence), CDR1 corresponds to LNHDA and CDR2 to SQIVND. The V and J ends are trimmed by 5 bases and 2 bases, leaving 10 bases between them. The CDR3, cysteine through phenylalanine, is 15 amino acids long. The read is trimmed to its CDR3 DNA, 45 bases read in frame from base 1. TCRbeta CDR3 regions were amplified from genomic DNA by means of the immunoSEQ Assay, a bias-controlled multiplex PCR. In the source study's methods: Within the assay, amplification of reference gene primers was used to estimate how many nucleated cells each sample contained. Sequence reads were collapsed and filtered to measure the absolute abundance of every unique TCRbeta CDR3 rearrangement. For each sample, productive Simpson clonality was calculated by taking the square root of Simpson's diversity index across productive rearrangements. TCRdb retrieved this table from immuneACCESS and kept in-frame rearrangements only. Not all clones are present; in checked studies, unresolved V genes account for under half, and no reason is known for the remainder. The V and J calls and the clone size are those of that table, but D and trimming were determined from the DNA. In all, the sample holds around 700,000 clones, and about 87% of those were seen once. Roughly 0.26% of the sample goes to the ten largest clones.

The V and J segments used are TRBV19 and TRBJ2-6, with TRBD2 perhaps the D gene, on 5 matching bases. Sequencing input: peripheral blood. The receptor was isolated from a woman between 18 and 29 years old with acute or convalescent COVID-19. The bases are TGTGCCAGTAGTTTTGGAGGAGCTGGGGCCAACGTCCTGACTTTC. Translated, this is CASSFGGAGANVLTF.